Sequencing of this TCR beta chain was carried out in a study of T cell responses to AZD1222 COVID-19 vaccine. This clone was found once. The CDR3 contains 15 residues. Germline CDR1 and CDR2: MNHEY and SVGAGI. V lost 0 bases and J 1 base, leaving 9 bases between the germline ends. Measured with immunoSEQ multiplex PCR; TCRdb has only the in-frame clones, and not every one. The sample comprises 100,000 to 150,000 clones, less than 95% of which are singletons, and about 4.3% rests with the top ten. The sequenced sample was peripheral blood, obtained on day 0 of MenACWY control vaccination. V gene TRBV6-5 combines with J gene TRBJ1-2, with D perhaps matching TRBD1 (6 bases). This receptor was taken from an adult in good health. This CDR3 reads CASSYSADSNYGYTF. The CDR3 coding sequence is TGTGCCAGCAGTTACTCGGCGGACAGTAACTATGGCTACACCTTC.